This T cell receptor beta chain was captured by sequencing in a study of cytomegalovirus exposure and HLA in healthy donors. Study context: In a later analysis, it was reported that the 120 or so validation repertoires had been produced on the same platform as the roughly 610 repertoires belonging to the first cohort. Findings and limits, study-wide: Confirmation in vitro established that a few CMV-associated chains were specific for CMV antigens. The classifier reportedly diagnosed cytomegalovirus status with high sensitivity and specificity.

TCRdb's table, derived via immunoSEQ multiplex PCR, lists solely in-frame clones and lacks some. The repertoire has about 73,000 clones, approximately 95% of them found once; the top ten carry approximately 3.4%. This clone has just one count. Its antigen is not identified. Sequenced sample: PBMCs. The sequence was obtained from a man aged 18-30 years in good health and CMV-seronegative.

The CDR3 bases are TGTGCCAGCAGCTGGCCCAGTAACAATGAGCAGTTCTTC. Protein sequence: CASSWPSNNEQFF. The chain joins TRBV7-2 to TRBJ2-1; no definite D call. CDR1 and CDR2 from the germline V gene are SGHTA and FQGNSA. This CDR3 contains 13 residues. With 4 bases removed from V and 5 bases from J, the gap between germline ends came to 9 bases.